Listed below are T cell receptor beta chains from one sample, sequenced in a study of memory CD4+ T cells and cytomegalovirus serostatus. Only in-frame clones appear in the TCRdb table, and some are missing; sequencing was by immunoSEQ multiplex PCR. The table records around 63,000 clones, over 70% of them present only once. What was sequenced was memory CD4+ T cells from blood. All receptors come from an adult in good health and CMV-seronegative. Some clones in this sample may be carry-over from other donors' samples. CDR3s include the opening cysteine and the closing phenylalanine or tryptophan. A D gene is named only where the DNA matches it firmly. Size is stated for part of the rows, as once, few or many counts, or as a class when the clone is expanded.

V gene	J gene	clone size	D gene	CDR3 DNA	CDR3 protein
TRBV27	TRBJ2-3	.	.	TGTGCCAGCAGCTTCACAGGGATGGGTCGCACAGATACGCAGTATTTT	CASSFTGMGRTDTQYF
TRBV7-9	TRBJ2-3	.	TRBD1	TGTGCCAGCAGACGACAGGGGGTAAAGGGAGATACGCAGTATTTT	CASRRQGVKGDTQYF
TRBV5-1	TRBJ2-1	.	.	TGCGCCAGCAGCTTGCTAATTTCCTACAATGAGCAGTTCTTC	CASSLLISYNEQFF
TRBV29-1	TRBJ1-1	.	.	TGCAGCGCCGAGGGCCGATGGGACACTGAAGCTTTCTTT	CSAEGRWDTEAFF
TRBV7-9	TRBJ2-1	once	TRBD2	TGTGCCAGCTTCAAGAAGGTTGCGGGAGGAAAGCAGTTCTTC	CASFKKVAGGKQFF
TRBV2	TRBJ1-5	.	TRBD1	TGTGCCAGCAGCAAAACAGGGGTTGGCCAGCCCCAGCATTTT	CASSKTGVGQPQHF
TRBV28	TRBJ1-1	.	.	TGTGCCAGCAGGGTAGGTTCGGCCATGAACACTGAAGCTTTCTTT	CASRVGSAMNTEAFF
TRBV27	TRBJ1-1	once	.	TGTGCCAGCAGTTTTGACAGGTTGAACACTGAAGCTTTCTTT	CASSFDRLNTEAFF
TRBV20-1	TRBJ1-4	medium-sized	.	TGCAGTGCTAGGAATGAAAAACTGTTTTTT	CSARNEKLFF
TRBV4-3	TRBJ2-3	.	TRBD2	TGCGCCAGCAGCCAAGCTTTAGCGGGGAATCCCACAGATACGCAGTATTTT	CASSQALAGNPTDTQYF
TRBV5-1	TRBJ1-4	.	.	TGCGCCAGCAGTCTTAATCCGGGACCAACTAATGAAAAACTGTTTTTT	CASSLNPGPTNEKLFF
TRBV28	TRBJ1-3	.	TRBD1	TGTGCCAGCAGTTTACGACAGGGGGCTGGAAACACCATATATTTT	CASSLRQGAGNTIYF
TRBV5-1	TRBJ1-1	.	TRBD1	TGCGCCAGCAGCACCGGACAGGGGGGAGAGGACACTGAAGCTTTCTTT	CASSTGQGGEDTEAFF
TRBV2	TRBJ1-5	.	TRBD1	TGTGCCAGCCAGGACAGGGGTTATCAGCCCCAGCATTTT	CASQDRGYQPQHF
TRBV27	TRBJ1-1	.	.	TGTGCCAGCAGTTTCCGGGCCGGAAACACTGAAGCTTTCTTT	CASSFRAGNTEAFF
TRBV5-1	TRBJ2-7	.	TRBD1	TGCGCCAGCACGCCCCTTCCGGGACAGGGCGGCGAGCAGTACTTC	CASTPLPGQGGEQYF
TRBV10-3	TRBJ2-1	.	.	TGTGCCACCAAATTTAGCAGCCCCGGCAATGAGCAGTTCTTC	CATKFSSPGNEQFF
TRBV9	TRBJ2-6	.	TRBD1	TGTGCCAGCAGCGTAGCTACAGGGGGCTCATCTGGGGCCAACGTCCTGACTTTC	CASSVATGGSSGANVLTF
TRBV2	TRBJ2-6	.	.	TGTGCCAGCACAGGGGGGTACTCTGGGGCCAACGTCCTGACTTTC	CASTGGYSGANVLTF
TRBV2	TRBJ2-7	.	.	TGTGCCAGCAGGGGGGATGGCGGCTACGAGCAGTACTTC	CASRGDGGYEQYF
TRBV5-1	TRBJ1-4	.	.	TGCGCCAGCTCGGCGGACTCCACTAATGAAAAACTGTTTTTT	CASSADSTNEKLFF
TRBV28	TRBJ1-2	.	.	TGTGCCACCGCCTCAGGGCGCGCTGGGAGAAGCTATGGCTACACCTTC	CATASGRAGRSYGYTF
TRBV4-3	TRBJ2-6	.	.	TGCGCCAGGACGGGCGCGGGGGCCAACGTCCTGACTTTC	CARTGAGANVLTF
TRBV30	TRBJ1-4	.	.	TGTGCCTGGAGTGGATCAACTAATGAAAAACTGTTTTTT	CAWSGSTNEKLFF
TRBV7-9	TRBJ2-1	.	TRBD2	TGTGCCAGCAGCTCCGGGACTACCGGGGATGAGCAGTTCTTC	CASSSGTTGDEQFF
TRBV15	TRBJ2-3	.	.	TGTGCCACCAGCAGGGAGGCAACGAGGGGGGGAGATACGCAGTATTTT	CATSREATRGGDTQYF
TRBV18	TRBJ1-1	.	.	TGTGCCAGCTCACCACTAGCTTTGAACACTGAAGCTTTCTTT	CASSPLALNTEAFF
TRBV2	TRBJ2-7	once	.	TGTGCCAGCAGGGCATTCGGCAGCGAGCAGTACTTC	CASRAFGSEQYF
TRBV19	TRBJ1-5	.	.	TGTGCCAGTAGTCTACTCAATCAGCCCCAGCATTTT	CASSLLNQPQHF
TRBV28	TRBJ1-5	.	TRBD1	TGTGCCAGCAGTTTCCTGGCAGGGGGCACGCCCCAGCATTTT	CASSFLAGGTPQHF
TRBV11-1	TRBJ1-3	.	.	TGTGCCAGCGGAAACGGAAACACCATATATTTT	CASGNGNTIYF